This passage covers 15 T cell receptor beta chains from one sample sequenced in a study of cytomegalovirus exposure and HLA in healthy donors. The study ran its PCR with 60 Vbeta and 13 Jbeta primers. This table comes from immunoSEQ multiplex PCR, and its TCRdb copy is limited to in-frame clones, with some not included. The data show 150,000 to 200,000 clones, 78% seen once. The sample taken for sequencing was PBMCs. The origin of the receptors is a woman in her twenties or thirties in good health and CMV-seropositive.

This clone was detected a few times. The J gene is TRBJ1-1, the V gene TRBV7-2; TRBD1 aligns across 7 bases. This CDR3 spans 17 amino acids. Germline V gene lookup returns CDR1 SGHTA and CDR2 FQGNSA. The V gene end was trimmed by 5 bases and the J gene end by 1 base; junction bases not matched to a gene: 13. The CDR3 coding sequence is TGTGCCAGCAGCCCTGCCCTCGACAGGGTTTGGAACACTGAAGCTTTCTTT. Amino acid sequence: CASSPALDRVWNTEAFF.

This clone was detected once. The chain carries TRBV27 and TRBJ2-7, with TRBD1 as a possible D gene (5 bases). This CDR3 spans 14 amino acids. V lost 2 bases to trimming and J lost 2 bases, with 10 bases between them. Germline CDR1 and CDR2: MNHEY and SMNVEV (reference sequence). CDR3 DNA sequence: TGTGCCAGCAGTTTACTCCAGGGCGCCTACGAGCAGTACTTC. It yields the protein CASSLLQGAYEQYF.

This clone appeared a single time. Here the CDR3 DNA reads TGTGCCAGCTCAATAAGACGGGACGAGCAGTACTTC. Translated: CASSIRRDEQYF. The chain has TRBV18 and TRBJ2-7; D gene unclear. The CDR3 is 12 residues long. The germline V gene has CDR1 KGHSH and CDR2 LQKENI. V was trimmed by 5 bases and J by 5 bases, leaving 10 bases between them.

The rearrangement links TRBV2 to TRBJ2-2; a weak D match, TRBD1 (6 bases). Looked up from germline, CDR1 is SNHLY and CDR2 is FYNNEI. V gave up 6 bases and J gave up 4 bases, with 15 bases separating them. The CDR3 runs to 15 residues. The CDR3: CASSTGTSFTGELFF. In nucleotides, the CDR3 is TGTGCCAGCAGCACGGGGACAAGTTTCACCGGGGAGCTGTTTTTT.

The chain couples TRBV4-2 to TRBJ2-7; 15 bases map to TRBD2. The CDR3 contains 21 residues. CDR1 is LGHNA, CDR2 YNFKEQ, per germline. J gave up 0 bases and V 2 bases, and 14 bases lay outside the gene matches. The chain's CDR3 is CASSQTKRTSGRALVSYEQYF. Written as DNA, the CDR3 is TGTGCCAGCAGCCAAACAAAGAGGACTAGCGGGAGGGCCCTAGTCTCCTACGAGCAGTACTTC.

This clone has a handful of counts. CDR3 in DNA: TGCGCCAGCAGCCAGAGGCTAGATTCGGCCCAGCATTTT. Its translation is CASSQRLDSAQHF. This rearrangement joins TRBV4-3 to TRBJ1-5; D call uncertain. This CDR3 contains 13 residues. V lost 3 bases and J lost 11, with 14 bases in between. Per the germline V gene, CDR1 is LGHNA and CDR2 is YSLEER.

The chain employs TRBV5-1 and TRBJ1-4, with D uncertain. The CDR3 runs 12 residues. Germline-derived CDR1 and CDR2 are SGHRS and YFSETQ. Trimming shortened V by 0 bases and J by 6 bases, and 3 bases separated the two germline ends. The CDR3 DNA is TGCGCCAGCAGCTTGGGAGATGAAAAACTGTTTTTT. Protein: CASSLGDEKLFF. The full variable domain, in which reference TRBV5-1 and TRBJ1-4 provide the parts outside the CDR3, is KAGVTQTPRYLIKTRGQQVTLSCSPISGHRSVSWYQQTPGQGLQFLFEYFSETQRNKGNFPGRFSGRQFSNSRSEMNVSTLELGDSALYLCASSLGDEKLFFGSGTQLSVL.

This clone was seen once. This sample also contains other DNA sequences that code for the same CDR3. This chain uses TRBV16 with TRBJ1-2, with 8 bases fitting TRBD1. CDR3 length: 14 residues. Losses at the gene ends were 0 bases for V and 11 bases for J; bases not matched to a gene: 8. The germline V gene encodes CDR1 KGHSY and CDR2 FQNENV. Here the CDR3 reads CASSQSVTGVGYTF. In DNA form, the CDR3 reads TGTGCCAGCAGCCAATCTGTGACAGGGGTTGGATACACCTTC.

In nucleotides, the CDR3 is TGTGCCAGCAGTCCAGGGACAGGGGGCGACGAGCAGTACTTC. It is translated as CASSPGTGGDEQYF. The J gene is TRBJ2-7, the V gene TRBV27; 12 bases line up with TRBD1. The CDR3 loop spans 14 amino acids. CDR1 and CDR2 (germline): MNHEY, SMNVEV (reference sequence). V dropped 5 bases and J dropped 5; count of bases not matched to a gene: 4.

The rearrangement joins TRBV7-9 to TRBJ1-5; 7 nucleotides agree with TRBD1. V lost 5 bases, J lost 3 bases, and 4 bases stayed unmatched. Germline CDR1 and CDR2: SEHNR and FQNEAQ (reference sequence). This CDR3 is 14 amino acids long. The CDR3 spells CASSPDRVNQPQHF. CDR3 coding DNA: TGTGCCAGCAGCCCAGACAGGGTCAATCAGCCCCAGCATTTT.

In its sample, this clone was seen a few times. The chain employs TRBV7-9 and TRBJ2-3; D unresolved. The CDR3 length is 14 residues. Germline V lookup: CDR1 SEHNR, CDR2 FQNEAQ (reference sequence). Deletions cut 5 bases from V and 6 bases from J, with 15 bases between. The CDR3 nucleotides are TGTGCCAGCAGCCTATATGTCGAGAGGGATACGCAGTATTTT. This encodes CASSLYVERDTQYF.

This clone was detected only a few times. This sequence joins TRBV2 and TRBJ1-4; D may be TRBD1 (5 bases). Germline CDR1 SNHLY, CDR2 FYNNEI. The CDR3 runs 14 residues. V was pared by 1 base and J by 7 bases, with 10 bases between. DNA of the CDR3: TGTGCCAGCAGTGAAGACAGGATAGTTGAAAAACTGTTTTTT. Its protein product is CASSEDRIVEKLFF.

The chain has TRBV28 and TRBJ1-5; D unresolved. With 4 bases removed from V and 5 bases from J, the gap between germline ends came to 18 bases. The CDR3 runs 16 residues. Per the germline V gene, CDR1 is MDHEN and CDR2 is SYDVKM. DNA of the CDR3: TGTGCCAGCAGTTCTGAGGTAGGGAGGGTTGATCAGCCCCAGCATTTT. Translating gives CASSSEVGRVDQPQHF.

The rearrangement links TRBV4-2 to TRBJ2-2; 11 nucleotides agree with TRBD1. The germline V gene has CDR1 LGHNA and CDR2 YNFKEQ. The J segment lost 7 bases and the V segment lost 5 bases, leaving 6 bases of the junction unmatched. This CDR3 is built from 15 residues. CDR3 region: CASSRAGTGGGELFF. CDR3 DNA: TGTGCCAGCAGCAGAGCCGGGACAGGGGGCGGGGAGCTGTTTTTT.

V gene TRBV5-5 combines with J gene TRBJ2-2; no reliable D call. V was cut by 2 bases and J by 5 bases, with 10 bases left in between. Germline CDR1 is SGHKS and CDR2 is YYEKEE (reference sequence). There are 14 residues in the CDR3. Written as DNA, the CDR3 is TGTGCCAGCAGCTTCCCGATACAGACCGGGGAGCTGTTTTTT. It specifies CASSFPIQTGELFF.